This T cell receptor beta chain was captured in a study of T cell responses to AZD1222 COVID-19 vaccine. Sequencing was performed with immunoSEQ multiplex PCR; in TCRdb, only in-frame clones are kept and a portion is missing. The data contain approximately 170,000 clones, 92% of them seen just once; the ten biggest clones take up around 1.5%. Germline CDR1 is SGHRS and CDR2 is YFSETQ. V lost 0 bases and J 5 bases, leaving 12 bases between the germline ends. CDR3 length equals 14 residues. J is TRBJ2-7 and V is TRBV5-1, with D perhaps being TRBD1 or TRBD2 (5 bases each). This specimen consisted of peripheral blood, obtained on day 0 of AZD1222 vaccination. The source of this sequence is an adult in good health. CDR3 residues: CASSLVSRDHEQYF. The CDR3, as DNA: TGCGCCAGCAGCTTGGTCAGCAGGGACCACGAGCAGTACTTC.